The next 16 T cell receptor beta chains were all read from a single sample in a study of a mutant IDH1 vaccine in newly diagnosed glioma. This table comes from immunoSEQ multiplex PCR, and its TCRdb copy is limited to in-frame clones, with some not included. The top ten clones hold roughly 8% of a sample with nearly 70,000 clones, roughly 78% of them seen once. Time point: baseline, week 1 (first vaccination visit). As for treatment: pre-vaccination baseline after standard-of-care therapy. The sequenced sample was PBMCs, obtained from a glioma patient treated with radiotherapy, temozolomide or both. The receptor source for this set is a man in his fifties with glioma.

This clone has only one observation. V usage is TRBV4-2 and J usage is TRBJ2-2; D is ambiguous. The germline V gene encodes CDR1 LGHNA and CDR2 YNFKEQ. V was clipped by 0 bases and J by 1 base, with 6 bases between them. This CDR3 region has 15 residues. CDR3 DNA: TGTGCCAGCAGCCAAGATCGGCAGAACACCGGGGAGCTGTTTTTT. Translation gives CASSQDRQNTGELFF.

V usage is TRBV5-1 and J usage is TRBJ1-4; D is possibly TRBD1 (5 bases). Germline V gene sequence: CDR1 SGHRS, CDR2 YFSETQ. V lost 3 bases and J 7 bases, leaving 10 bases between the germline ends. The CDR3 is 13 amino acids. As DNA, the CDR3 is TGCGCCAGCAGCTCCACAGGATCTGAAAAACTGTTTTTT. Translating gives CASSSTGSEKLFF.

Notes on this clone: Other DNA sequences in the sample encode the same CDR3. The V and J genes are TRBV5-1 and TRBJ1-5; the match to TRBD1 covers 7 bases. CDR3 length: 14 residues. The germline V gene encodes CDR1 SGHRS and CDR2 YFSETQ. Trimming cost V 4 bases and J 1 base; bases outside gene matches: 2. The CDR3 region has the DNA TGCGCCAGCAGCCTAGGGGGCAGCAATCAGCCCCAGCATTTT. This encodes CASSLGGSNQPQHF.

CDR3 loop: CASSIVDGELFF. The CDR3 DNA reads as TGTGCCAGCAGTATTGTCGACGGGGAGCTGTTTTTT. The J gene is TRBJ2-2, the V gene TRBV6-6; no firm D call. Germline V gene sequence: CDR1 MNHNY, CDR2 SVGAGI (reference sequence). The ends were cut back, 5 bases at V and 7 bases at J, with 8 bases in the middle. CDR3 length: 12 amino acids.

In this sample, this clone is medium-sized (0.01 to 0.1%). The rearrangement joins TRBV27 to TRBJ1-1, with TRBD1 matching over 7 bases. The length of the CDR3 is 14 residues. The germline V gene has CDR1 MNHEY and CDR2 SMNVEV (reference sequence). V was pared by 4 bases and J by 0 bases, with 2 bases of the junction left unmatched. CDR3 bases: TGTGCCAGCAGTTGGGACAGTTTGAACACTGAAGCTTTCTTT. Its translation: CASSWDSLNTEAFF.

The chain uses TRBV19 and TRBJ2-2, with 7 bases matching TRBD2. The CDR3 has 15 amino acids. The germline CDR1 and CDR2 sequences are LNHDA and SQIVND (reference sequence). J lost 1 base, V lost 3 bases, and 2 bases had no gene match. CDR3 sequence: CASSISGGNTGELFF. The CDR3 nucleotides are TGTGCCAGTAGTATTTCGGGGGGGAACACCGGGGAGCTGTTTTTT.

The rearrangement joins TRBV6-1 to TRBJ1-1; 7 bases fit TRBD1. Unmatched junction bases numbered 9, after V lost 4 bases and J lost 1 base. The CDR3 extends over 16 amino acids. The V gene's germline CDR1 is MNHNS and CDR2 SASEGT. The CDR3 DNA reads TGTGCCAGCAGTGGACCCCACAGGGGAGGGAACACTGAAGCTTTCTTT. Its protein is CASSGPHRGGNTEAFF.

The chain joins TRBV7-2 to TRBJ1-3, with unresolved D. V lost 3 bases and J 7 bases, leaving 19 bases between the germline ends. The CDR3 is made up of 16 amino acids. The germline CDR1 and CDR2 sequences are SGHTA and FQGNSA. This CDR3 is CASSFPRTSGANTIYF. The CDR3 region has the DNA TGTGCCAGCAGCTTCCCCAGGACTTCAGGCGCGAACACCATATATTTT.

The chain combines TRBV10-3 with TRBJ2-7, with D unclear. Germline CDR1 is ENHRY and CDR2 is SYGVKD. The length of the CDR3 is 13 residues. Trimming took 0 bases from V and 2 from J, leaving 5 bases between them. CDR3 loop: CAISESRAYEQYF. Written as DNA, the CDR3 is TGTGCCATCAGTGAGTCTCGCGCCTACGAGCAGTACTTC.

The chain joins TRBV19 to TRBJ2-6; D gene ambiguous. The CDR3 loop spans 15 amino acids. The germline gives CDR1 LNHDA, CDR2 SQIVND (reference sequence). V lost 3 bases to trimming and J lost 0 bases, with 6 bases between them. The DNA of the CDR3 is TGTGCCAGTAGTATTTCCCGCTCTGGGGCCAACGTCCTGACTTTC. Translating it yields CASSISRSGANVLTF. Combining the CDR3 with reference TRBV19 and TRBJ2-6 gives the whole variable domain DGGITQSPKYLFRKEGQNVTLSCEQNLNHDAMYWYRQDPGQGLRLIYYSQIVNDFQKGDIAEGYSVSREKKESFPLTVTSAQKNPTAFYLCASSISRSGANVLTFGAGSRLTVL.

CDR3 nucleotide sequence: TGTGCCAGCAGTCTCCCGGGACAGGGGAGAGGTGAAGCTTTCTTT. Translation gives CASSLPGQGRGEAFF. The V call is TRBV27, the J call TRBJ1-1; 10 bases align to TRBD1. Losses at the gene ends were 5 bases for V and 7 bases for J; bases not matched to a gene: 10. The CDR3 is made up of 15 amino acids. Germline CDR1 MNHEY, CDR2 SMNVEV (reference sequence).

The J gene is TRBJ2-7, the V gene TRBV6-1; 10 bases are shared with TRBD1. This CDR3 is built from 13 residues. The germline V gene encodes CDR1 MNHNS and CDR2 SASEGT. Losses at the gene ends were 6 bases for V and 6 bases for J; bases not matched to a gene: 5. The CDR3 sequence is CASRGQGKGEQYF. The CDR3 bases are TGTGCCAGCAGGGGACAGGGGAAGGGCGAGCAGTACTTC.

The CDR3 sequence is CAWCPTGTSGGGSSYEQYF. The CDR3 DNA reads TGTGCCTGGTGCCCAACCGGGACTAGCGGGGGGGGGAGCTCCTACGAGCAGTACTTC. J is TRBJ2-7 and V is TRBV30, with 16 nucleotides matching TRBD2. Germline lookup yields CDR1 GTSNPN and CDR2 SVGIG (reference sequence). This CDR3 spans 19 amino acids. With V trimmed by 5 bases and J by 0 bases, 13 bases remained unmatched.

This clone was seen just once. The chain employs TRBV15 and TRBJ1-1; D possibly corresponds to TRBD1 (6 bases). The CDR3 loop spans 14 amino acids. Germline CDR1 and CDR2: LNHNV and YYDKDF (reference sequence). Trimming removed 5 bases from V and 1 base from J, with 11 bases in between. The CDR3 DNA follows: TGTGCCACCAGCGGTCGGGGACAGAACACTGAAGCTTTCTTT. Protein product: CATSGRGQNTEAFF.

On this clone itself: The same CDR3 can be traced to other DNA sequences in this sample. The V and J genes are TRBV20-1 and TRBJ2-7; D is unclear. The CDR3 contains 11 residues. Trimming shortened V by 0 bases and J by 3 bases, and 3 bases separated the two germline ends. CDR1 is DFQATT and CDR2 is SNEGSKA in the germline V gene (reference sequence). The CDR3: CSARDSYEQYF. The CDR3 bases are TGCAGTGCTAGAGACAGCTACGAGCAGTACTTC.

This clone was counted a single time. The genes are TRBV5-1 and TRBJ2-2; 8 positions agree with TRBD1. The V and J ends lost 0 bases and 5 bases, in that order; junction bases with no gene match: 6. The CDR3 length is 16 residues. CDR1 SGHRS and CDR2 YFSETQ come from the germline V gene. As DNA, the CDR3 is TGCGCCAGCAGCTTGGGGCAGGGGGCTATGACCGGGGAGCTGTTTTTT. This codes for CASSLGQGAMTGELFF.